The 23 T cell receptor beta chains presented below share a single source sample, sequenced in a study of breast tumors, draining lymph nodes, adjacent tissues. MiXCR, run by TCRdb on the multiplex PCR reads, gives a single entry per CDR3 protein. In the table there are fewer than 150,000 distinct CDR3 sequences, approximately 21% of which are singletons. Breast cancer patients provided tissue from their axillary draining lymph nodes. Material for sequencing was axillary lymph node tissue. These receptors came from a female donor with breast cancer. Some clones in this sample may be carry-over from other donors' samples.

This clonotype was recorded many times. The chain employs TRBV19 and TRBJ1-2; TRBD1 is a possible D gene (5 bases). Germline V gives CDR1 LNHDA, CDR2 SQIVND (reference sequence). The CDR3 is made up of 15 amino acids. Trimming removed 0 bases from V and 7 bases from J, with 15 bases in between. In nucleotides, the CDR3 is TGTGCCAGTAGTATAGATCTCGGCCAGGGAACTGGCTACACCTTC. Its translation: CASSIDLGQGTGYTF.

This clonotype appeared many times. This chain joins TRBV10-1 and TRBJ2-3; tentatively, D is TRBD2 (6 bases). The CDR3 runs to 17 residues. Per germline, CDR1 WNHNN and CDR2 SYGVQD (reference sequence). V was trimmed by 2 bases and J by 2 bases, leaving 17 bases between them. CDR3 sequence (DNA): TGCGCCAGCAGTGAGACAGCTAGCGCGGGTTCCACAGATACGCAGTATTTT. It is translated as CASSETASAGSTDTQYF.

The chain carries TRBV20-1 and TRBJ1-1; D is undetermined. Germline lookup yields CDR1 DFQATT and CDR2 SNEGSKA (reference sequence). Trimming cost V 5 bases and J 5 bases, with 15 bases left between them. This CDR3 spans 13 amino acids. The CDR3 nucleotides are TGCAGTGCTGTCCGGGTCTCGGATACTGAAGCTTTCTTT. Its translation: CSAVRVSDTEAFF.

This clonotype was detected ten times or more. This chain joins TRBV19 and TRBJ2-2; D gene unclear. The germline gives CDR1 LNHDA, CDR2 SQIVND (reference sequence). This CDR3 spans 15 amino acids. V was shortened by 1 base and J by 6 bases, with 12 bases between the two germline ends. The CDR3 sequence is CASSIARNLAGELFF. The CDR3, as DNA: TGTGCCAGTAGTATAGCTCGAAACCTGGCCGGGGAGCTGTTTTTT.

This clonotype was detected many times. This chain's CDR3 is CASSGTGTPSYNEQFF. The CDR3 bases are TGCGCCAGCAGCGGGACCGGGACACCCTCCTACAATGAGCAGTTCTTC. V gene TRBV5-1 combines with J gene TRBJ2-1; possible D gene TRBD1, 6 bases. Trimming removed 4 bases from V and 0 bases from J, with 14 bases in between. The CDR3 is 16 amino acids. CDR1 is SGHRS and CDR2 is YFSETQ in the germline V gene.

Notes on this clonotype: The conserved phenylalanine or tryptophan is not found at the CDR3 terminus, so this likely reflects a read error. No DNA is shown, since the ends of the CDR3 on it are uncertain; the CDR3 is the one TCRdb lists. V and J are TRBV7-2 and TRBJ1-2. The germline CDR1 and CDR2 sequences are SGHTA and FQGNSA. With termini counted, the CDR3 has 8 amino acids. The CDR3 loop is CVSSLEFL.

The gene calls are TRBV12-3 or TRBV12-4 and TRBJ1-5; D unclear. This CDR3 spans 13 amino acids. Trimming took off 2 bases at V and 9 bases at J, with 11 bases between the two ends. In nucleotides, the CDR3 is TGTGCCAGCAGTTTAACCGACGGGAGGCCCCAGCATTTT. As protein: CASSLTDGRPQHF.

In regard to this clonotype: A clone one base away is much larger, so this may be a read error. CDR3 loop: CASGWCEQYF. CDR3 sequence (DNA): TGTGCCAGCGGGTGGTGCGAGCAGTACTTC. The rearrangement uses TRBV6-5 and TRBJ2-7; no firm D call. V was pared by 8 bases and J by 6 bases, with 8 bases between. The CDR3 extends over 10 amino acids. Germline loops: CDR1 MNHEY, CDR2 SVGAGI.

Ten or more counts support this clonotype. The V gene is TRBV6-2 or TRBV6-3, the J gene TRBJ2-3; possible D gene TRBD2, 6 bases. CDR1 and CDR2 (germline): MNHEY, SVGEGT. The CDR3 runs 15 residues. Trimming shortened V by 3 bases and J by 2 bases, and 12 bases separated the two germline ends. CDR3 nucleotides: TGTGCCAGCAGTTATTCGGGACTGAACACAGATACGCAGTATTTT. It codes for CASSYSGLNTDTQYF.

Of note for this clonotype: A clone one base away is much larger, so this may be a read error. The V gene is TRBV19, the J gene TRBJ1-5; a weak D match, TRBD1 (5 bases). CDR3 length equals 15 residues. Germline CDR1 and CDR2: LNHDA and SQIVND (reference sequence). The CDR3, as DNA: TGTGCCGGTAGTATCCGACAGAACCTAAATCAGCCCCAGCATTTT. Translated, it gives CAGSIRQNLNQPQHF.

This clonotype has a count of ten or more. This chain links TRBV3-1 with TRBJ2-5, with D maybe TRBD2 (6 bases). V was cut by 0 bases and J by 4 bases, with 15 bases left in between. Germline V gene lookup returns CDR1 LGHDT and CDR2 YNNKEL (reference sequence). CDR3 length equals 16 residues. The CDR3 DNA reads TGTGCCAGCAGCCAAGATTTACTAGCCGGGGGAGAGACCCAGTACTTC. Translating gives CASSQDLLAGGETQYF.

This clonotype was seen repeatedly, ten times or more. The chain carries TRBV12-3 or TRBV12-4 and TRBJ1-6; D is undetermined. This CDR3 contains 13 residues. V lost 8 bases and J lost 7, with 12 bases in between. CDR3 DNA sequence: TGTGCCAGCCAGTCCCACGGCAATTCACCCCTCCACTTT. Translating it yields CASQSHGNSPLHF.

In the case of this clonotype: Here the CDR3 omits its conserved ending phenylalanine or tryptophan, so a read error is the likely source. V gene TRBV14 combines with J gene TRBJ1-4; D is ambiguous. The germline CDR1 and CDR2 sequences are SGHDN and FVKESK. The V and J ends lost 0 bases and 0 bases respectively, with 8 bases between them. The CDR3 sequence is 16 residues long. The CDR3 DNA reads TGTGCCAGCAGCCAAGACCACGGTGCAACTAATGAAAAACTGTTTCTT. Its translation: CASSQDHGATNEKLFL.

The CDR3 loop is CASSLESSYNEQFF. In DNA form, the CDR3 reads TGTGCCAGCAGTCTGGAGAGCTCCTACAATGAGCAGTTCTTC. This chain links TRBV6-5 with TRBJ2-1; no clear D gene. The germline V gene has CDR1 MNHEY and CDR2 SVGAGI. There are 14 residues in the CDR3. The germline V and J ends were trimmed by 5 bases and 0 bases, with 8 bases remaining between them.

This clonotype was recorded at least ten times. The chain carries TRBV12-5 and TRBJ2-3, with D possibly being TRBD1 (5 bases). This CDR3 is built from 18 residues. V was trimmed by 0 bases and J by 3 bases, leaving 19 bases between them. Per germline, CDR1 LGHNT and CDR2 FRNRAP. The CDR3 here is CASGLVLGGAATTDTQYF. The CDR3 nucleotides are TGTGCTAGTGGTTTGGTACTTGGTGGGGCGGCTACGACAGATACGCAGTATTTT.

Remarks on this clonotype: A read error may be the cause here, since a much bigger clone is one base away. The final CDR3 position lacks the conserved phenylalanine or tryptophan, pointing to a likely read error. This chain connects TRBV18 to TRBJ2-5, with D unresolved. This CDR3 has 14 residues. CDR1 and CDR2 from the germline V gene are KGHSH and LQKENI. Trimming pared 0 bases from V and 2 bases from J, leaving 7 bases between. CDR3 sequence reads: CASSPPSLQETQYS. CDR3 nucleotides: TGTGCCAGCTCACCACCAAGCTTACAAGAGACCCAGTACTCC.

This clonotype was recorded at least ten times. V usage is TRBV7-2 and J usage is TRBJ2-5, with D perhaps TRBD2 (6 bases). Trimming left V 5 bases short and J 0 bases short, with 10 bases between. The CDR3 sequence is 14 residues long. CDR1 is SGHTA and CDR2 is FQGNSA in the germline V gene. This chain's CDR3 is CASSGRTYQETQYF. CDR3 coding DNA: TGTGCCAGCAGCGGGAGGACCTACCAAGAGACCCAGTACTTC.

The sample holds many counts of this clonotype. This chain connects TRBV5-1 to TRBJ2-2, with 7 bases fitting TRBD2. J lost 5 bases, V lost 7 bases, and 11 bases had no gene match. This CDR3 region has 15 residues. Germline-derived CDR1 and CDR2 are SGHRS and YFSETQ. The CDR3 spells CASRFGGSRTGELFF. In DNA form, the CDR3 reads TGCGCCAGCCGGTTCGGGGGGAGTCGAACCGGGGAGCTGTTTTTT.

This clonotype was counted ten times or more. The J gene is TRBJ2-1, the V gene TRBV10-1, with 10 bases identical to TRBD2. The V and J ends lost 5 bases and 7 bases, in that order; junction bases with no gene match: 8. Germline assignment: CDR1 WNHNN and CDR2 SYGVQD (reference sequence). There are 15 residues in the CDR3. The CDR3 region has the DNA TGCGCCAGCAGTAAAACTAGCGGGGTGGGAAATGAGCAGTTCTTC. Translation gives CASSKTSGVGNEQFF.

The chain links TRBV28 to TRBJ2-5; the match to TRBD2 covers 14 bases. With 9 bases clipped from V and 3 bases from J, the junction kept 9 bases outside the gene matches. The CDR3 length is 16 residues. Germline loops: CDR1 MDHEN, CDR2 SYDVKM. For the CDR3, the DNA is TGTGCCAGTACAGACCCGGGACTAGCGGGAGAAGAGACCCAGTACTTC. It is translated as CASTDPGLAGEETQYF. Drawing the rest from reference TRBV28 and TRBJ2-5, the complete variable domain is DVKVTQSSRYLVKRTGEKVFLECVQDMDHENMFWYRQDPGLGLRLIYFSYDVKMKEKGDIPEGYSVSREKKERFSLILESASTNQTSMYLCASTDPGLAGEETQYFGPGTRLLVL.

This clonotype was seen ten or more times. The chain has TRBV11-1 and TRBJ2-5; possible D gene TRBD2, 5 bases. The CDR3 runs 14 residues. Per the germline V gene, CDR1 is SGHAT and CDR2 is FQDESV (reference sequence). Trimming pared 3 bases from V and 5 bases from J, leaving 13 bases between. The CDR3, as DNA: TGTGCCAGCAGCTTGGAGGCGCCCCGGGAGACCCAGTACTTC. As protein: CASSLEAPRETQYF.

Points on this clonotype: A much larger clonotype is one base distant, so this may be a read error. The V gene is TRBV18, the J gene TRBJ1-4; D ambiguous. Germline lookup yields CDR1 KGHSH and CDR2 LQKENI. The CDR3 is made up of 13 amino acids. V lost 0 bases and J 7 bases, leaving 6 bases between the germline ends. For the CDR3, the DNA is TGTGCCAGCTCACCACCGATAGGTGAAAAACTGTTTTTT. The encoded protein is CASSPPIGEKLFF.

Many counts were recorded for this clonotype. The V and J genes are TRBV19 and TRBJ1-6; 8 positions agree with TRBD1. The V gene's germline CDR1 is LNHDA and CDR2 SQIVND (reference sequence). The CDR3 spans 15 residues. After removal of 10 bases from V and 4 bases from J, the junction contained 9 bases not matched to a gene. The DNA for the CDR3 is TGTGCCACCCAGACAGGGGAATCTTATAATTCACCCCTCCACTTT. Its translation is CATQTGESYNSPLHF.